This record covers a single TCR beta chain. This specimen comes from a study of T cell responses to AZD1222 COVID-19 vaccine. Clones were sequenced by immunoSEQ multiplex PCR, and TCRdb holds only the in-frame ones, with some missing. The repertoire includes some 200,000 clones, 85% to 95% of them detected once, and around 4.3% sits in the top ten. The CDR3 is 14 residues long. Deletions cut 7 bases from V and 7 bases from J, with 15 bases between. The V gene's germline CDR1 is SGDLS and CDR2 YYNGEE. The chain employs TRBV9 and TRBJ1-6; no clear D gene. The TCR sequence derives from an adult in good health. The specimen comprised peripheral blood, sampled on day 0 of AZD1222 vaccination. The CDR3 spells CASGIGPSNSPLHF. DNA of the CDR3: TGTGCCAGCGGGATAGGGCCTTCGAATTCACCCCTCCACTTT. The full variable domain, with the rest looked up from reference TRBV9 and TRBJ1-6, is DSGVTQTPKHLITATGQRVTLRCSPRSGDLSVYWYQQSLDQGLQFLIQYYNGEERAKGNILERFSAQQFPDLHSELNLSSLELGDSALYFCASGIGPSNSPLHFGNGTRLTVT.